This TCR beta chain was identified in a study of CD8+CD57+ T cells in acquired aplastic anemia. The wider study: The average for DNA from sorted CD4+ and CD8+ cells was 2.5 to 4 ug. On average, healthy donors gave 9.5 million to 14 million reads for CD4+ cells.

The table lists this clonotype with many counts. Its antigen is not known. Germline values: CDR1 GTSNPN, CDR2 SVGIG (reference sequence). The CDR3 length is 12 residues. Trimming cost V 0 bases and J 4 bases, with 6 bases left between them. Genomic DNA, the template, was used for profiling of the TCR beta VDJ and CDR3. TCRdb re-analysed the reads in MiXCR, keeping a single row per CDR3 protein. The sample holds some 220,000 distinct CDR3 sequences; roughly 35% are singletons and the top ten take 0.95% to 1.3%. General study points: Patients and controls shared approximately 30 CD8+ CDR3 sequences, highly expressed in patients. For CD8+ Simpson's diversity, patients and controls showed no significant difference.

The gene calls are TRBV30 and TRBJ1-2; D gene unclear. The specimen sequenced was sorted CD4+, CD8+, or CD8+CD57+ T cells (not recorded which) from PBMCs. The clonotype was recovered from a human donor in good health, serving as a control. The CDR3 spells CAWSVTVYGYTF. In DNA form, the CDR3 reads TGTGCCTGGAGTGTAACAGTCTATGGCTACACCTTC.